The 2 T cell receptor beta chains in this list originate from one sample, sequenced in a study of CD8 T cells in Susac syndrome. With random hexamers, reverse transcription was performed on about 0.5 to 1 ug of RNA. TCRdb re-called the immunoSEQ multiplex PCR reads with MiXCR, one entry per CDR3 protein. The data show roughly 220,000 distinct CDR3 sequences, less than 95% seen once. The sample comprised CD4+ T cells from PBMCs. The receptors originated from a human donor with Susac syndrome.

In this sample, this clonotype turned up a few times. The V call is TRBV7-9, the J call TRBJ2-7, with TRBD2 matching over 7 bases. Germline assignment: CDR1 SEHNR and CDR2 FQNEAQ (reference sequence). Trimming cost V 4 bases and J 7 bases; bases outside gene matches: 1. The CDR3 has 11 amino acids. CDR3 in amino acids: CASSSGGEQYF. In DNA form, the CDR3 reads TGTGCCAGCAGCTCGGGGGGAGAGCAGTACTTC.

The V call is TRBV19, the J call TRBJ2-7; D gene ambiguous. V was clipped by 6 bases and J by 6 bases, with 3 bases between them. The CDR3 spans 9 residues. Germline V gives CDR1 LNHDA, CDR2 SQIVND (reference sequence). Here the CDR3 DNA reads TGTGCCAGTAGCCCCGAGCAGTACTTC. It is translated as CASSPEQYF.